These 25 T cell receptor beta chains came from one sample sequenced in a study of vaccination and CD4 T cells after COVID-19. The Oncomine TCR Beta short-read assay was what sequenced the DNA obtained from cultured CD4+ T cells. A single record per CDR3 protein comes from TCRdb applying MiXCR to the PCR reads. The sample includes more than 15,000 distinct CDR3 sequences, roughly 56% of them seen just once. Treatment of the sample: roughly 11-day PBMC culture with coronavirus spike peptide pools or control peptides (ViraFEST assay). Which antigens these TCRs recognize remains unknown. The material sequenced was cultured CD4+ T cells from blood, taken after SARS-CoV-2 vaccination. These receptors came from a human donor with COVID-19.

J is TRBJ2-3 and V is TRBV20-1; 7 bases match TRBD2. Germline V gene data show CDR1 as DFQATT and CDR2 as SNEGSKA (reference sequence). The CDR3 runs 14 residues. The V segment lost 0 bases and the J segment 8 bases; nucleotides outside the gene matches: 8. Written as DNA, the CDR3 is TGCAGTGCTAGAGATCCGGGGGGAGGCGCTACGCAGTATTTT. Translating it yields CSARDPGGGATQYF.

The gene calls are TRBV5-6 and TRBJ1-2, with D possibly TRBD1 on 6 matching bases. V dropped 2 bases and J dropped 6 bases, with 11 bases sitting between them. Germline assignment: CDR1 SGHDT and CDR2 YYEEEE. This CDR3 is 13 amino acids long. CDR3 sequence (DNA): TGTGCCAGCAGCTTCACAGGGACCAATGGCTACACCTTC. Protein sequence: CASSFTGTNGYTF.

This chain joins TRBV20-1 and TRBJ2-5, with D tentatively TRBD2 (5 bases). Trimming left V 5 bases short and J 8 bases short, with 18 bases between. Germline CDR1 DFQATT, CDR2 SNEGSKA (reference sequence). This CDR3 region has 13 residues. The CDR3 spells CSASEDPLQTQYF. Here the CDR3 DNA reads TGCAGTGCTTCGGAGGACCCTCTACAAACCCAGTACTTC.

This clonotype was seen a few times. The chain uses TRBV20-1 and TRBJ2-5; the D gene is possibly TRBD2 (6 bases). V lost 5 bases and J 2 bases, leaving 15 bases between the germline ends. The CDR3 totals 14 residues. CDR1 and CDR2 (germline): DFQATT, SNEGSKA (reference sequence). CDR3 sequence: CSAHRGGAQETQYF. CDR3 DNA: TGCAGTGCTCACCGCGGCGGGGCTCAAGAGACCCAGTACTTC.

This clonotype was observed a handful of times. The DNA for the CDR3 is TGCAGTGCTAGGCCAATGGGGGTTTCCATGAACACTGAAGCTTTCTTT. It is translated as CSARPMGVSMNTEAFF. The chain links TRBV20-1 to TRBJ1-1; tentative D call: TRBD1 (5 bases). The germline CDR1 and CDR2 sequences are DFQATT and SNEGSKA (reference sequence). Trimming stripped 3 bases from V and 0 bases from J, with 17 bases between. CDR3 length: 16 amino acids.

V usage is TRBV20-1 and J usage is TRBJ1-5, with D possibly TRBD1 on 6 matching bases. Germline V gene sequence: CDR1 DFQATT, CDR2 SNEGSKA (reference sequence). This CDR3 contains 14 residues. V was shortened by 2 bases and J by 6 bases, with 14 bases between the two germline ends. DNA for the CDR3: TGCAGTGCTAGACCTCACCCAGGGGCTCAGCCCCAGCATTTT. Protein sequence: CSARPHPGAQPQHF.

CDR3 in amino acids: CASSQVQGSRSPLHF. DNA of the CDR3: TGCGCCAGCAGCCAAGTTCAGGGGAGTCGGTCACCCCTCCACTTT. The rearrangement links TRBV4-1 to TRBJ1-6; possible D gene TRBD1, 6 bases. The CDR3 totals 15 residues. With 1 base removed from V and 10 bases from J, the gap between germline ends came to 14 bases. Germline assignment: CDR1 MGHRA and CDR2 YSYEKL.

This clonotype was detected only a few times. The V gene is TRBV6-1, the J gene TRBJ1-2; possible D gene TRBD1, 6 bases. Trimming took off 6 bases at V and 2 bases at J, with 13 bases between the two ends. The CDR3 has 14 amino acids. CDR1 is MNHNS, CDR2 SASEGT, per germline. For the CDR3, the DNA is TGTGCCAGCAGCCCGGACAGCTGGAACTATGGCTACACCTTC. It is translated as CASSPDSWNYGYTF.

The gene calls are TRBV20-1 and TRBJ2-5; D is perhaps TRBD1 or TRBD2 (6 bases each). The length of the CDR3 is 13 residues. With 4 bases removed from V and 3 bases from J, the gap between germline ends came to 12 bases. The germline gives CDR1 DFQATT, CDR2 SNEGSKA (reference sequence). CDR3 nucleotides: TGCAGTGCTAAAGGGGGAGGCAAAGAGACCCAGTACTTC. This gives the protein CSAKGGGKETQYF.

This clonotype was observed once. This chain connects TRBV30 to TRBJ2-5, with D tentatively TRBD1 (5 bases). The CDR3 is 13 amino acids. Trimming removed 0 bases at V and 5 bases at J, with 10 bases between. CDR1 and CDR2 (germline): GTSNPN, SVGIG (reference sequence). The CDR3 loop is CAWSVRQGETQYF. CDR3 in DNA: TGTGCCTGGAGTGTACGGCAGGGCGAGACCCAGTACTTC.

This clonotype was counted a few times. V is TRBV7-3 and J is TRBJ2-1, with TRBD2 identical over 8 bases. This CDR3 is built from 15 residues. V was clipped by 6 bases and J by 5 bases; unmatched bases: 9. CDR1 and CDR2 from the germline V gene are SGHTA and FQGTGA. The CDR3 loop reads CASSSSGGGNNEQFF. CDR3 bases: TGTGCCAGCAGTTCCTCCGGCGGGGGGAACAATGAGCAGTTCTTC. The entire variable domain, with the rest obtained from reference TRBV7-3 and TRBJ2-1, is as follows: GAGVSQTPSNKVTEKGKYVELRCDPISGHTALYWYRQSLGQGPEFLIYFQGTGAADDSGLPNDRFFAVRPEGSVSTLKIQRTERGDSAVYLCASSSSGGGNNEQFFGPGTRLTVL.

This clonotype was detected once. The gene calls are TRBV29-1 and TRBJ1-1; a possible D gene is TRBD1 (6 bases). The CDR3 contains 14 residues. V lost 6 bases, J lost 7 bases, and 21 bases lay in between. CDR1 and CDR2 from the germline V gene are SQVTM and ANQGSEA. The CDR3, as DNA: TGCAGCGTGGGCGGAGGCAGGGGTAATGGTGAAGCTTTCTTT. Translating gives CSVGGGRGNGEAFF.

The chain combines TRBV2 with TRBJ2-1; D may be TRBD2 (6 bases). The CDR3 spans 14 residues. Trimming took 4 bases from V and 9 from J, leaving 16 bases between them. Germline-derived CDR1 and CDR2 are SNHLY and FYNNEI. Here the CDR3 DNA reads TGTGCCAGCAGTGCCAGGGACTCCCAAGGTGAGCAGTTCTTC. Translating gives CASSARDSQGEQFF.

This clonotype appeared a few times. J is TRBJ1-5 and V is TRBV20-1, with D unclear. From germline, CDR1 is DFQATT and CDR2 SNEGSKA (reference sequence). The CDR3 is 14 residues long. The V end lost 8 bases, the J end lost 4 bases, and 18 bases lay between the germline ends. CDR3 region: CSSLSGSQNQPQHF. The CDR3 DNA follows: TGCAGTTCGTTGAGCGGGTCGCAGAATCAGCCCCAGCATTTT.

About this clonotype itself: A read error may account for a junction end that differs from germline. The V gene is TRBV7-7, the J gene TRBJ2-5, with a possible D match to TRBD1 (5 bases). CDR3 length: 13 residues. The V gene's germline CDR1 is SSHAT and CDR2 FNYEAQ (reference sequence). The CDR3 spells CASSPRVSETQYF. The CDR3, as DNA: TGTGCTAGCAGCCCCAGGGTGTCGGAGACCCAGTACTTC.

This clonotype was found a few times. V usage is TRBV6-4 and J usage is TRBJ1-6; D is unresolved. CDR1 and CDR2 (germline): MRHNA, SNTAGT. This CDR3 contains 14 residues. V was trimmed by 3 bases and J by 7 bases, leaving 10 bases between them. This CDR3 reads CASSDSYSNSPLHF. CDR3 in DNA: TGTGCCAGCAGTGATAGTTACAGCAATTCACCCCTCCACTTT.

The CDR3 DNA reads as TGTGCCAGCAGCCCATCGCAGGGGCGCAATCAGCCCCAGCATTTT. It codes for CASSPSQGRNQPQHF. This chain uses TRBV27 with TRBJ1-5; possible D gene TRBD1, 6 bases. V lost 6 bases and J 2 bases, leaving 14 bases between the germline ends. The CDR3 is made up of 15 amino acids. Germline CDR1 MNHEY, CDR2 SMNVEV (reference sequence).

The chain is built from TRBV6-5 and TRBJ1-4; tentatively, D is TRBD1 (6 bases). The germline gives CDR1 MNHEY, CDR2 SVGAGI. Deletions cut 2 bases from V and 12 bases from J, with 19 bases between. This CDR3 region has 15 residues. The CDR3 is CASSYPRDTAGELFF. Written as DNA, the CDR3 is TGTGCCAGCAGTTACCCCCGGGACACGGCTGGGGAACTGTTTTTT.

V and J are TRBV7-2 and TRBJ2-2; D not certain. Germline V CDR1 and CDR2: SGHTA, FQGNSA. V was pared by 0 bases and J by 0 bases, with 8 bases between. CDR3 length: 16 residues. Written as DNA, the CDR3 is TGTGCCAGCAGCTTAGCGGCAGTCTCGAACACCGGGGAGCTGTTTTTT. This gives the protein CASSLAAVSNTGELFF.

The CDR3 protein is CASSERLTASNEKLFF. The CDR3 DNA sequence: TGTGCCAGCAGTGAAAGGCTGACAGCGAGTAATGAAAAACTGTTTTTT. The V and J genes are TRBV6-1 and TRBJ1-4; a possible D gene is TRBD1 (5 bases). V was clipped by 2 bases and J by 4 bases, with 14 bases between them. Germline V gene lookup returns CDR1 MNHNS and CDR2 SASEGT. This CDR3 spans 16 amino acids.

This clonotype was seen a few times. V is TRBV15 and J is TRBJ1-3, with D hard to call. With 0 bases removed from V and 1 base from J, the gap between germline ends came to 7 bases. CDR1 and CDR2 from the germline V gene are LNHNV and YYDKDF (reference sequence). The CDR3 spans 15 residues. Written as DNA, the CDR3 is TGTGCCACCAGCAGAGATTTAGGATCTGGAAACACCATATATTTT. Protein product: CATSRDLGSGNTIYF.

This clonotype was counted between two and nine times. The chain recombines TRBV6-1 with TRBJ2-5; 7 nucleotides agree with TRBD1. This CDR3 comprises 14 residues. Germline CDR1 is MNHNS and CDR2 is SASEGT. Trimming removed 6 bases from V and 7 bases from J; junction bases left unmatched: 11. The CDR3 spells CASSDRAPVVTQYF. CDR3 coding DNA: TGTGCCAGCAGCGACAGGGCCCCGGTTGTGACCCAGTACTTC.

This clonotype was seen a few times. The rearrangement links TRBV25-1 to TRBJ2-3; 10 positions agree with TRBD1. The germline CDR1 and CDR2 sequences are MGHDK and SYGVNS. This CDR3 has 16 amino acids. Germline trimming cut 1 base from V and 6 bases from J; bases unmatched to any gene: 7. The CDR3 nucleotides are TGTGCCAGCAGTGAATGGGGACAGGGGAACAGGGATACGCAGTATTTT. Its translation is CASSEWGQGNRDTQYF.

The CDR3 here is CASSYGNTIYF. Written as DNA, the CDR3 is TGTGCCAGCAGTTATGGGAACACCATATATTTT. The chain has TRBV6-5 and TRBJ1-3; D not resolved. The germline V gene has CDR1 MNHEY and CDR2 SVGAGI. V dropped 3 bases and J dropped 7 bases, with 4 bases sitting between them. The CDR3 sequence is 11 residues long.

V gene TRBV7-2 combines with J gene TRBJ2-6; 7 positions match TRBD1. The CDR3 has 17 amino acids. With V trimmed by 5 bases and J by 0 bases, 7 bases remained unmatched. From germline, CDR1 is SGHTA and CDR2 FQGNSA. CDR3 in DNA: TGTGCCAGCAGCAGGGACAGAGGAACCTCTGGGGCCAACGTCCTGACTTTC. It encodes CASSRDRGTSGANVLTF.